This TCR beta chain was observed in a study of identical twins. One entry per CDR3 protein, called by TCRdb with MiXCR from the 5' RACE reads. Of some 710,000 distinct CDR3 sequences listed, around 6% are singletons. This clonotype was seen ten or more times. V was trimmed by 0 bases and J by 0 bases, leaving 9 bases between them. Germline V CDR1 and CDR2: LGHDT, YNNKEL (reference sequence). The CDR3 spans 16 residues. The receptor comes from a man aged 18 to 30 in good health. This chain joins TRBV3-1 and TRBJ1-5, with unresolved D. The sequencing sample was made of naive T cells sorted from blood. CDR3 region: CASSQEGGYSNQPQHF. For the CDR3, the DNA is TGTGCCAGCAGCCAAGAGGGAGGTTATAGCAATCAGCCCCAGCATTTT. The full variable domain, its missing parts supplied by reference TRBV3-1 and TRBJ1-5, is DTAVSQTPKYLVTQMGNDKSIKCEQNLGHDTMYWYKQDSKKFLKIMFSYNNKELIINETVPNRFSPKSPDKAHLNLHINSLELGDSAVYFCASSQEGGYSNQPQHFGDGTRLSIL.